This T cell receptor beta chain appears in the sequencing data of a study of cytomegalovirus exposure and HLA in healthy donors. Comment on this clone: Antigen: not known.

PCR employed 60 Vbeta and 13 Jbeta primers. Measured with immunoSEQ multiplex PCR; TCRdb has only the in-frame clones, and not every one. Here the sample spans 150,000 to 200,000 clones, about four fifths being singletons. Findings of the study overall: Most subjects had HLA-A and HLA-B alleles reportedly predicted accurately by TCR beta sequences.

V gave up 4 bases and J gave up 6 bases; unmatched junction bases: 9. Per germline, CDR1 MGHRA and CDR2 YSYEKL. This CDR3 has 16 amino acids. The sample consisted of PBMCs. The receptor's source is a woman aged 45-59 years in good health and CMV-seronegative. The rearrangement uses TRBV4-1 and TRBJ2-1; 10 bases are a match to TRBD2. CDR3: CASSRVLGTSANEQFF. The CDR3 DNA follows: TGCGCCAGCAGCCGAGTTTTAGGGACTAGCGCCAATGAGCAGTTCTTC.